The T cell receptor beta chain described here comes from a study of blood T cells in healthy people across ages. A second PCR, run for roughly 7 to 11 cycles, used a sample-barcoded 5' primer plus a J-beta primer mix. TCRdb called the 5' RACE reads again in MiXCR, with one record for every CDR3 protein. The sample shows 1.5 million to 2 million distinct CDR3 sequences, 30% to 35% of them seen only once. From germline, CDR1 is SNHLY and CDR2 FYNNEI. Trimming shortened V by 7 bases and J by 2 bases, and 14 bases separated the two germline ends. This CDR3 is 14 amino acids long. The clonotype was recovered from a woman aged 25 to 39 in good health. The chain has TRBV2 and TRBJ2-5; unclear D gene. The sequenced material came from blood. The DNA of the CDR3 is TGTGCCAGCACAGACCAACGGATACAAGAGACCCAGTACTTC. Its translation is CASTDQRIQETQYF.